One sample yielded the 17 T cell receptor beta chains listed below, sequenced in a study of vaccination and CD4 T cells after COVID-19. Sequenced with the Oncomine TCR Beta short-read assay was DNA taken from cultured CD4+ T cells. Via MiXCR, TCRdb re-called the PCR reads, giving one row per CDR3 protein. This sample yields 18,000 or so distinct CDR3 sequences, of which approximately 56% are seen a single time; 21% belongs to the top ten. These receptors are not linked to any known antigen. The time point denotes: late sampling 161 to 241 days after vaccination in a few convalescent patients. Treatment reported: roughly ten-day PBMC culture with coronavirus spike peptide pools or control peptides (ViraFEST assay). The sequencing here drew on CD4+ T cells from blood, cultured in vitro, taken about 7 months after SARS-CoV-2 vaccination. All receptors derive from a human donor who had recovered from COVID-19.

This sequence joins TRBV7-2 and TRBJ2-1, with 9 bases matching TRBD2. CDR1 is SGHTA, CDR2 FQGNSA, per germline. Trimming at V came to 2 bases and at J to 9 bases, leaving 11 bases not matched to a gene. This CDR3 is 16 amino acids long. This CDR3 is CASSLQAGGFAIEQFF. For the CDR3, the DNA is TGTGCCAGCAGCTTACAAGCGGGAGGATTTGCGATTGAGCAGTTCTTC.

Worth noting for this clonotype: With a far larger clone one base away, a read error is the likely cause. The chain recombines TRBV6-6 with TRBJ2-3; no definite D call. CDR1 and CDR2 from the germline V gene are MNHNY and SVGAGI (reference sequence). V lost 2 bases and J 1 base, leaving 10 bases between the germline ends. The CDR3 totals 15 residues. CDR3 residues: CASSYPQSGTDTQYF. DNA of the CDR3: TGTGCCAGCAGTTACCCGCAGAGTGGCACAGATACGCAGTATTTT.

V usage is TRBV5-3 and J usage is TRBJ2-5; D may be TRBD2 (6 bases). TRBV5-3 is an ORF for which the function is uncertain. There are 14 residues in the CDR3. V was trimmed by 2 bases and J by 5 bases, leaving 13 bases between them. The CDR3 loop is CARSFELAWETQYF. CDR3 nucleotide sequence: TGTGCCAGAAGCTTCGAACTAGCTTGGGAGACCCAGTACTTC.

This clonotype was seen a single time. The V call is TRBV6-1, the J call TRBJ2-1; TRBD1 agrees at 12 bases. The V gene's germline CDR1 is MNHNS and CDR2 SASEGT. V lost 7 bases to trimming and J lost 8 bases; unmatched junction nucleotides: 6. CDR3 length: 14 amino acids. This chain's CDR3 is CASIRDRGRDEQFF. As DNA, the CDR3 is TGTGCCAGCATCAGGGACAGGGGGCGAGATGAGCAGTTCTTC.

This chain links TRBV10-3 with TRBJ1-2, with 9 positions matching TRBD1. The germline CDR1 and CDR2 sequences are ENHRY and SYGVKD. J was trimmed by 2 bases and V by 7 bases; bases with no gene match: 14. The CDR3 runs 17 residues. Here the CDR3 reads CAITMTTGQGTNYGYTF. CDR3 nucleotides: TGTGCCATCACTATGACCACCGGACAGGGGACGAACTATGGCTACACCTTC.

The chain has TRBV20-1 and TRBJ2-1; D uncertain. The CDR3 has 12 residues. The germline CDR1 and CDR2 sequences are DFQATT and SNEGSKA (reference sequence). V lost 3 bases and J lost 8, with 11 bases in between. The CDR3 DNA follows: TGCAGTGCTAGCCTCTGGACCCATGAGCAGTTCTTC. Translation gives CSASLWTHEQFF.

The chain carries TRBV7-3 and TRBJ2-1; 9 bases align to TRBD2. Trimming took 1 base from V and 9 from J; bases not matched to a gene: 1. Germline V CDR1 and CDR2: SGHTA, FQGTGA. This CDR3 contains 13 residues. CDR3 amino acids: CASSLRRGGEQFF. In DNA form, the CDR3 reads TGTGCCAGCAGCTTAAGGCGGGGGGGTGAGCAGTTCTTC.

J is TRBJ1-5 and V is TRBV19; D remains unclear. This CDR3 has 17 amino acids. Trimming stripped 2 bases from V and 6 bases from J, with 20 bases between. Per the germline V gene, CDR1 is LNHDA and CDR2 is SQIVND (reference sequence). CDR3 loop: CASSITRGLGIFQPQHF. The CDR3 DNA reads as TGTGCCAGTAGTATAACTCGGGGATTGGGGATTTTTCAGCCCCAGCATTTT. Together with reference TRBV19 and TRBJ1-5, the CDR3 gives the full variable domain: DGGITQSPKYLFRKEGQNVTLSCEQNLNHDAMYWYRQDPGQGLRLIYYSQIVNDFQKGDIAEGYSVSREKKESFPLTVTSAQKNPTAFYLCASSITRGLGIFQPQHFGDGTRLSIL.

V is TRBV11-2 and J is TRBJ2-5, with TRBD2 as a possible D gene (5 bases). V was shortened by 4 bases and J by 1 base, with 13 bases between the two germline ends. Germline V CDR1 and CDR2: SGHAT, FQNNGV. The CDR3 has 15 amino acids. For the CDR3, the DNA is TGTGCCAGCAGCTCACAGAGGGCTACCCAAGAGACCCAGTACTTC. This codes for CASSSQRATQETQYF.

The chain has TRBV19 and TRBJ1-5; D is unresolved. Germline V gene sequence: CDR1 LNHDA, CDR2 SQIVND (reference sequence). CDR3 length equals 16 residues. V was clipped by 1 base and J by 0 bases, with 10 bases between them. CDR3 loop: CASSIGRQYSNQPQHF. CDR3 nucleotide sequence: TGTGCCAGTAGTATAGGGAGGCAGTATAGCAATCAGCCCCAGCATTTT.

The rearrangement links TRBV5-6 to TRBJ1-5; tentatively, D is TRBD1 (6 bases). Trimming shortened V by 4 bases and J by 5 bases, and 16 bases separated the two germline ends. Looked up from germline, CDR1 is SGHDT and CDR2 is YYEEEE. The CDR3 is 15 residues long. The CDR3 region has the DNA TGTGCCAGCAGCCTAAATATGGGGGGCGATCAGCCCCAGCATTTT. Translation gives CASSLNMGGDQPQHF.

The V gene is TRBV11-1, the J gene TRBJ2-3; TRBD1 is a possible D gene (5 bases). The CDR3 consists of 16 residues. Per the germline V gene, CDR1 is SGHAT and CDR2 is FQDESV (reference sequence). V dropped 4 bases and J dropped 2 bases, with 16 bases sitting between them. The CDR3: CASSSYRSPYTDTQYF. DNA for the CDR3: TGTGCCAGCAGCTCGTACAGGTCCCCTTACACAGATACGCAGTATTTT.

This chain connects TRBV20-1 to TRBJ2-7; 9 nucleotides align to TRBD2. The CDR3 totals 13 residues. The trim removed 3 bases at V and 6 bases at J, leaving 6 bases unmatched. The V gene's germline CDR1 is DFQATT and CDR2 SNEGSKA (reference sequence). The CDR3 sequence is CSARKGLAREQYF. DNA of the CDR3: TGCAGTGCTAGGAAGGGACTAGCACGCGAGCAGTACTTC.

The chain combines TRBV4-1 with TRBJ1-2; 11 bases fit TRBD1. The CDR3 extends over 18 amino acids. Germline values: CDR1 MGHRA, CDR2 YSYEKL. J lost 0 bases, V lost 0 bases, and 6 bases had no gene match. The CDR3 sequence is CASSQDWTGGLANYGYTF. As DNA, the CDR3 is TGCGCCAGCAGCCAAGATTGGACAGGGGGCCTAGCTAACTATGGCTACACCTTC.

The chain carries TRBV7-8 and TRBJ1-5; D is possibly TRBD1 (5 bases). Trimming removed 3 bases at V and 7 bases at J, with 34 bases between. The CDR3 length is 21 residues. The germline V gene has CDR1 SGHVS and CDR2 FQNEAQ. Written as DNA, the CDR3 is TGTGCCAGCAGCTTGAGGAGGGCAAGGGCCGGATTGTCAGGGCGATCGCAGCCCCAGCATTTT. It is translated as CASSLRRARAGLSGRSQPQHF.

This clonotype came up a few times. V and J are TRBV6-4 and TRBJ2-3, with TRBD2 matching 10 bases. Germline assignment: CDR1 MRHNA and CDR2 SNTAGT. V dropped 5 bases and J dropped 0; count of bases not matched to a gene: 5. The CDR3 totals 16 residues. CDR3 in amino acids: CASSTIAGGSTDTQYF. The CDR3, as DNA: TGTGCCAGCAGTACAATAGCGGGAGGCAGCACAGATACGCAGTATTTT.

J is TRBJ2-7 and V is TRBV7-6; possibly TRBD1 for D (6 bases). V shed 2 bases and J shed 5 bases, with 13 bases lying between them. This CDR3 has 14 residues. Germline V gene lookup returns CDR1 SGHVS and CDR2 FNYEAQ. The CDR3 sequence: CASSLPGHGNEQYF. The CDR3 DNA sequence: TGTGCCAGCAGCTTACCGGGACATGGGAACGAGCAGTACTTC.